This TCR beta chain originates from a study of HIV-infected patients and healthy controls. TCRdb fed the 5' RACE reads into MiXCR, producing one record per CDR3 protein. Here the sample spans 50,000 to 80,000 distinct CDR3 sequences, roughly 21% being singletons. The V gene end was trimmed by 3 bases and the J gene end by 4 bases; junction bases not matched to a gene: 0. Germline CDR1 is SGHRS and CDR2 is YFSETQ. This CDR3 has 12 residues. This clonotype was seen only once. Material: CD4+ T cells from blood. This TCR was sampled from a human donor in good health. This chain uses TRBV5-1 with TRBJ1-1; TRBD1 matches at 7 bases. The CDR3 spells CASSSGGTEAFF. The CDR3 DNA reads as TGCGCCAGCAGCTCAGGGGGCACTGAAGCTTTCTTT.